The 14 T cell receptor beta chains presented below share a single source sample, sequenced in a study of T cells in Graves' hyperthyroidism and ophthalmopathy. Amplification of TCR beta CDR3 regions used RNA as the template. Primed by the HTBI set, a first-round RT-PCR was run on the TCR CDR3. TCRdb redid the calling of the multiplex PCR reads with MiXCR, one entry per CDR3 protein. This sample carries more than 350,000 distinct CDR3 sequences, about 14% of them seen once, and the ten largest clones take roughly a fifth. The sample was blood. The receptors were sampled from a woman aged 30 to 39 with Graves' ophthalmopathy.

This clonotype occurred a few times. The chain combines TRBV6-2 or TRBV6-3 with TRBJ1-5; D unresolved. V lost 5 bases and J lost 4, with 15 bases in between. In germline, CDR1 is MNHEY, CDR2 SVGEGT. This CDR3 comprises 15 residues. This CDR3 is CASSPISPSNQPQHF. The DNA for the CDR3 is TGTGCCAGCAGTCCGATCTCTCCTAGTAATCAGCCCCAGCATTTT.

This clonotype was seen at least ten times. The chain employs TRBV7-2 and TRBJ1-1, with TRBD1 identical over 9 bases. This CDR3 is 14 amino acids long. CDR1 is SGHTA, CDR2 FQGNSA, per germline. The J segment lost 10 bases and the V segment lost 6 bases, leaving 12 bases of the junction unmatched. CDR3 bases: TGTGCCAGCAGTCCACAGGGACAGGGATTTATAGCTTTCTTT. Translating gives CASSPQGQGFIAFF.

The chain employs TRBV10-3 and TRBJ2-2, with D hard to call. Trimming shortened V by 7 bases and J by 6 bases, and 12 bases separated the two germline ends. The CDR3 consists of 13 residues. The V gene's germline CDR1 is ENHRY and CDR2 SYGVKD. Here the CDR3 DNA reads TGTGCCATCAACCAAGGGTCAGCCGGGGAGCTGTTTTTT. Protein: CAINQGSAGELFF.

The V gene is TRBV4-1, the J gene TRBJ2-7; 9 bases are a match to TRBD1. Per germline, CDR1 MGHRA and CDR2 YSYEKL. V lost 5 bases and J lost 2; bases outside the gene matches: 4. CDR3 size: 14 residues. The CDR3 nucleotides read TGCGCCAGCAGCTTTTGGACAGGGGCCTACGAGCAGTACTTC. The encoded protein is CASSFWTGAYEQYF.

About this clonotype itself: At one of its ends the junction is not consistent with the germline gene, which may arise from a read error. The chain carries TRBV5-6 and TRBJ1-2; D is undetermined. Germline lookup yields CDR1 SGHDT and CDR2 YYEEEE. This CDR3 comprises 18 residues. CDR3 amino acids: CASGLAELAYKANYGYTF. Here the CDR3 DNA reads TGTGCCAGCGGCTTGGCTGAACTAGCATACAAAGCTAACTATGGCTACACCTTC. The whole variable domain, remainder taken from reference TRBV5-6 and TRBJ1-2, is DAGVTQSPTHLIKTRGQQVTLRCSPKSGHDTVSWYQQALGQGPQFIFQYYEEEERQRGNFPDRFSGHQFPNYSSELNVNALLLGDSALYLCASGLAELAYKANYGYTFGSGTRLTVV.

This clonotype was found a few times. The gene calls are TRBV7-9 and TRBJ1-3, with D possibly matching TRBD1 (6 bases). V was trimmed by 10 bases and J by 0 bases, leaving 13 bases between them. Looked up from germline, CDR1 is SEHNR and CDR2 is FQNEAQ (reference sequence). The CDR3 runs to 14 residues. CDR3 region: CANQGTTSGNTIYF. DNA for the CDR3: TGTGCCAACCAGGGGACCACCTCTGGAAACACCATATATTTT.

The V and J genes are TRBV2 and TRBJ1-5; D gene unclear. Germline V gene sequence: CDR1 SNHLY, CDR2 FYNNEI. V was shortened by 1 base and J by 4 bases, with 11 bases between the two germline ends. The CDR3 covers 15 residues. CDR3 protein: CASSEGAAYNQPQHF. The CDR3 DNA reads as TGTGCCAGCAGTGAAGGGGCAGCCTATAATCAGCCCCAGCATTTT.

This clonotype was observed many times. This rearrangement joins TRBV6-1 to TRBJ1-5; a possible D gene is TRBD1 (6 bases). V was pared by 6 bases and J by 6 bases, with 15 bases between. Germline CDR1 is MNHNS and CDR2 is SASEGT. This CDR3 has 14 residues. The DNA of the CDR3 is TGTGCCAGCAGGCCTACAGGGAGCGGTCAGCCCCAGCATTTT. It yields the protein CASRPTGSGQPQHF.

This clonotype was counted ten times or more. The chain has TRBV20-1 and TRBJ2-1; D is unresolved. Trimming took off 6 bases at V and 6 bases at J, with 9 bases between the two ends. In germline, CDR1 is DFQATT, CDR2 SNEGSKA (reference sequence). The CDR3 spans 11 residues. The CDR3 region is CSARWPNEQFF. CDR3 nucleotides: TGCAGTGCGCGCTGGCCCAATGAGCAGTTCTTC.

The rearrangement joins TRBV5-5 to TRBJ2-7; D is undetermined. Trimming shortened V by 3 bases and J by 3 bases, and 16 bases separated the two germline ends. The CDR3 has 15 amino acids. Germline CDR1 and CDR2: SGHKS and YYEKEE (reference sequence). The CDR3 nucleotides are TGTGCCAGCAGCTACACCCCTGGACCCAACTACGAGCAGTACTTC. It is translated as CASSYTPGPNYEQYF.

This chain connects TRBV28 to TRBJ1-5, with 7 bases aligning to TRBD1. The germline V gene has CDR1 MDHEN and CDR2 SYDVKM. The CDR3 loop spans 15 amino acids. After removal of 9 bases from V and 2 bases from J, the junction contained 10 bases not matched to a gene. CDR3 sequence (DNA): TGTGCCAGTAGGCAACGACAGGGCCGCAATCAGCCCCAGCATTTT. Translating gives CASRQRQGRNQPQHF.

This clonotype was picked up many times. The J gene is TRBJ2-3, the V gene TRBV11-2, with TRBD2 matching over 9 bases. Looked up from germline, CDR1 is SGHAT and CDR2 is FQNNGV. This CDR3 has 21 residues. The V gene end was trimmed by 2 bases and the J gene end by 2 bases; junction bases not matched to a gene: 20. CDR3 sequence: CASSLRSSPSGGPSFTDTQYF. CDR3 sequence (DNA): TGTGCCAGCAGCTTAAGATCGTCGCCCAGCGGGGGGCCATCCTTCACAGATACGCAGTATTTT.

This clonotype was recorded at least ten times. CDR3 coding DNA: TGTGCCAGCAGCCAAGCGACAACCCCTGGAGCCTACGAGCAGTACTTC. It encodes CASSQATTPGAYEQYF. The V gene is TRBV4-2, the J gene TRBJ2-7; D is unclear. Germline values: CDR1 LGHNA, CDR2 YNFKEQ. V was cut by 1 base and J by 2 bases, with 15 bases left in between. This CDR3 has 16 residues.

This clonotype was counted ten times or more. The rearrangement uses TRBV5-1 and TRBJ2-5; D may be TRBD1 (5 bases). The V gene lost 4 bases and the J gene lost 5 bases, with 15 bases spanning the gap. CDR3 size: 14 residues. Germline CDR1 reads SGHRS; CDR2 reads YFSETQ. CDR3 sequence reads: CASSRPQDLETQYF. CDR3 coding DNA: TGCGCCAGCAGCAGGCCACAGGATCTCGAGACCCAGTACTTC. Complete variable domain (other parts from reference TRBV5-1 and TRBJ2-5): KAGVTQTPRYLIKTRGQQVTLSCSPISGHRSVSWYQQTPGQGLQFLFEYFSETQRNKGNFPGRFSGRQFSNSRSEMNVSTLELGDSALYLCASSRPQDLETQYFGPGTRLLVL.